These 17 T cell receptor beta chains were sequenced from one sample in a study of immune cell composition in non-small cell lung cancer. The protocol was immunoSEQ multiplex PCR, while the TCRdb copy is restricted to in-frame clones and leaves out a portion. The sample lists around 990 clones, 80% occurring once. Sequencing was done on a sample of lung tumor tissue. The receptors were sampled from a human donor with non-small cell lung cancer.

The genes are TRBV5-6 and TRBJ1-1; no reliable D call. The CDR3 length is 16 residues. Trimming cost V 0 bases and J 0 bases, with 12 bases left between them. CDR1 is SGHDT and CDR2 is YYEEEE in the germline V gene. The chain's CDR3 is CASSLESGLMNTEAFF. CDR3 coding DNA: TGTGCCAGCAGCTTGGAGTCAGGTCTTATGAACACTGAAGCTTTCTTT. The complete variable domain, with remaining parts taken from reference TRBV5-6 and TRBJ1-1, reads DAGVTQSPTHLIKTRGQQVTLRCSPKSGHDTVSWYQQALGQGPQFIFQYYEEEERQRGNFPDRFSGHQFPNYSSELNVNALLLGDSALYLCASSLESGLMNTEAFFGQGTRLTVV.

The rearrangement uses TRBV10-3 and TRBJ2-2, with 9 bases identical to TRBD1. With V trimmed by 10 bases and J by 1 base, 7 bases remained unmatched. Germline V gene lookup returns CDR1 ENHRY and CDR2 SYGVKD. The CDR3 has 15 amino acids. CDR3 amino acids: CATLTGGGNTGELFF. In nucleotides, the CDR3 is TGTGCCACCCTAACAGGGGGCGGGAACACCGGGGAGCTGTTTTTT.

The chain couples TRBV29-1 to TRBJ2-5; 7 nucleotides line up with TRBD1. The V gene end was trimmed by 7 bases and the J gene end by 2 bases; junction bases not matched to a gene: 4. Germline lookup yields CDR1 SQVTM and CDR2 ANQGSEA. The CDR3 totals 12 residues. Here the CDR3 reads CSAMGQQETQYF. The CDR3, as DNA: TGCAGCGCTATGGGACAGCAAGAGACCCAGTACTTC.

V and J are TRBV11-3 and TRBJ2-2; the D gene is possibly TRBD1 (5 bases). The CDR3 contains 16 residues. Germline CDR1 and CDR2: SGHNT and YENEEA. V lost 5 bases and J 0 bases, leaving 13 bases between the germline ends. DNA for the CDR3: TGTGCCAGCAGCAGCCACACAGGCGCGAACACCGGGGAGCTGTTTTTT. It is translated as CASSSHTGANTGELFF.

The J gene is TRBJ1-1, the V gene TRBV7-2, with TRBD1 matching 8 bases. The CDR3 totals 13 residues. CDR1 and CDR2 from the germline V gene are SGHTA and FQGNSA. Trimming at V came to 8 bases and at J to 8 bases, leaving 10 bases not matched to a gene. CDR3 sequence reads: CASDYGQGAEAFF. Written as DNA, the CDR3 is TGTGCCAGCGACTACGGACAGGGCGCCGAAGCTTTCTTT.

In its sample, this clone was seen once. The rearrangement links TRBV11-1 to TRBJ2-7, with D possibly TRBD1 on 5 matching bases. The CDR3 is 15 residues long. Germline lookup yields CDR1 SGHAT and CDR2 FQDESV (reference sequence). Trimming removed 3 bases from V and 0 bases from J, with 12 bases in between. The DNA of the CDR3 is TGTGCCAGCAGCTTCAGGGCGAGAAGCTCCTACGAGCAGTACTTC. Its protein is CASSFRARSSYEQYF.

The chain combines TRBV2 with TRBJ2-2; weak D call: TRBD2 (7 bases). V was shortened by 3 bases and J by 4 bases, with 12 bases between the two germline ends. This CDR3 spans 15 amino acids. Germline V CDR1 and CDR2: SNHLY, FYNNEI. The CDR3 DNA reads TGTGCCAGCAGTGATAGGGGGGGGGCCACCGGGGAGCTGTTTTTT. It specifies CASSDRGGATGELFF.

V gene TRBV7-2 combines with J gene TRBJ2-3; D could derive from TRBD1 or TRBD2 (5 bases each). The CDR3 loop spans 15 amino acids. V was cut by 2 bases and J by 4 bases, with 13 bases left in between. Germline V gene sequence: CDR1 SGHTA, CDR2 FQGNSA. The CDR3 loop reads CASSLFARGPDTQYF. CDR3 sequence (DNA): TGTGCCAGCAGCTTATTTGCGAGGGGCCCAGATACGCAGTATTTT.

This rearrangement joins TRBV2 to TRBJ1-4; 7 bases are a match to TRBD1. The CDR3 covers 17 residues. With 0 bases clipped from V and 0 bases from J, the junction kept 4 bases outside the gene matches. CDR1 and CDR2 from the germline V gene are SNHLY and FYNNEI. CDR3 in amino acids: CASSEARGTATNEKLFF. DNA of the CDR3: TGTGCCAGCAGTGAAGCAAGAGGGACAGCAACTAATGAAAAACTGTTTTTT.

The rearrangement uses TRBV7-2 and TRBJ2-5; D ambiguous. Trimming removed 2 bases from V and 0 bases from J, with 7 bases in between. This CDR3 contains 14 residues. Germline loops: CDR1 SGHTA, CDR2 FQGNSA. This CDR3 is CASSLWTDQETQYF. In nucleotides, the CDR3 is TGTGCCAGCAGCTTATGGACGGACCAAGAGACCCAGTACTTC. Full variable domain (missing parts from reference TRBV7-2 and TRBJ2-5): GAGVSQSPSNKVTEKGKDVELRCDPISGHTALYWYRQSLGQGLEFLIYFQGNSAPDKSGLPSDRFSAERTGGSVSTLTIQRTQQEDSAVYLCASSLWTDQETQYFGPGTRLLVL.

As DNA, the CDR3 is TGTGCCAGCAGCGCACGGACCAACACTGAAGCTTTCTTT. As protein: CASSARTNTEAFF. V is TRBV7-9 and J is TRBJ1-1; D is undetermined. The CDR3 loop spans 13 amino acids. Trimming stripped 5 bases from V and 2 bases from J, with 9 bases between. Germline CDR1 SEHNR, CDR2 FQNEAQ (reference sequence).

The rearrangement joins TRBV2 to TRBJ2-1; D not certain. V gave up 3 bases and J gave up 0 bases, with 12 bases separating them. The CDR3 totals 16 residues. Germline V gene lookup returns CDR1 SNHLY and CDR2 FYNNEI. CDR3 nucleotide sequence: TGTGCCAGCAGTGAGTTAGAGTGGAACTCCTACAATGAGCAGTTCTTC. Protein sequence: CASSELEWNSYNEQFF.

This rearrangement joins TRBV29-1 to TRBJ2-1; TRBD2 agrees at 10 bases. V lost 1 base and J lost 14; bases outside the gene matches: 11. There are 14 residues in the CDR3. Germline values: CDR1 SQVTM, CDR2 ANQGSEA. The CDR3 DNA sequence: TGCAGCGTTGAAGGGGGACTAGCGTCTTTCGGGGAGTTCTTC. Protein sequence: CSVEGGLASFGEFF.

The V and J genes are TRBV6-5 and TRBJ2-1; D could derive from TRBD1 or TRBD2 (5 bases each). Germline V gene sequence: CDR1 MNHEY, CDR2 SVGAGI. The CDR3 is 13 amino acids. V gave up 4 bases and J gave up 7 bases, with 11 bases separating them. CDR3 residues: CASSWVGGNEQFF. DNA for the CDR3: TGTGCCAGCAGTTGGGTTGGGGGTAATGAGCAGTTCTTC.

The chain is built from TRBV4-2 and TRBJ1-5; the D is unclear. Germline CDR1 and CDR2: LGHNA and YNFKEQ. V lost 0 bases and J lost 4, with 13 bases in between. The CDR3 length is 16 residues. The chain's CDR3 is CASSQEYNQVNQPQHF. CDR3 nucleotides: TGTGCCAGCAGCCAAGAATATAACCAGGTAAATCAGCCCCAGCATTTT.

A few counts support this clone. The chain combines TRBV6-5 with TRBJ1-5, with TRBD1 matching 7 bases. The CDR3 is made up of 15 amino acids. Trimming removed 5 bases from V and 4 bases from J; junction bases left unmatched: 8. Germline V gives CDR1 MNHEY, CDR2 SVGAGI. CDR3 bases: TGTGCCAGCAGTAGGGGGCCACTCCCAAATCAGCCCCAGCATTTT. It specifies CASSRGPLPNQPQHF.

The chain recombines TRBV9 with TRBJ2-6; D remains ambiguous. The CDR3 is 17 amino acids. Deletions cut 7 bases from V and 5 bases from J, with 22 bases between. Germline V gene lookup returns CDR1 SGDLS and CDR2 YYNGEE. The CDR3 region is CASCCWYKQSRANVLTF. In DNA form, the CDR3 reads TGTGCCAGCTGTTGCTGGTACAAACAAAGTCGGGCCAACGTCCTGACTTTC. The full variable domain, completed using reference TRBV9 and TRBJ2-6, is DSGVTQTPKHLITATGQRVTLRCSPRSGDLSVYWYQQSLDQGLQFLIQYYNGEERAKGNILERFSAQQFPDLHSELNLSSLELGDSALYFCASCCWYKQSRANVLTFGAGSRLTVL.